These 14 T cell receptor beta chains share one sample of origin, sequenced in a study of metastatic and nonmetastatic thyroid tumors. TCRdb re-analyzed the PCR reads through MiXCR. This table holds 30,000 to 35,000 clones, roughly 36% found once. The entire patient cohort was treatment-naive prior to thyroid surgery. Source material: tumor tissue. The receptors were sampled from a female donor with papillary thyroid cancer or a benign thyroid nodule (not recorded which). Some clones in this sample may be carry-over from other donors' samples.

The chain uses TRBV2 and TRBJ2-7, with TRBD1 as a possible D gene (5 bases). Trimming stripped 10 bases from V and 6 bases from J, with 16 bases between. The CDR3 runs 12 residues. The germline V gene has CDR1 SNHLY and CDR2 FYNNEI. The CDR3 reads CAISPGWSEQYF. DNA for the CDR3: TGTGCCATCTCCCCAGGGTGGTCCGAGCAGTACTTC.

This clone was recorded a few times. This chain links TRBV6-2 or TRBV6-3 with TRBJ2-3, with D tentatively TRBD1 (5 bases). The CDR3 has 14 amino acids. With 7 bases removed from V and 0 bases from J, the gap between germline ends came to 11 bases. Germline CDR1 is MNHEY and CDR2 is SVGEGT. The CDR3 loop is CASTPGYSTDTQYF. The CDR3 DNA reads TGTGCCAGCACCCCAGGGTATAGCACAGATACGCAGTATTTT.

This clone was seen only a few times. The chain employs TRBV27 and TRBJ2-7; D may match TRBD1 or TRBD2 (5 bases each). The CDR3 runs to 14 residues. Germline CDR1 reads MNHEY; CDR2 reads SMNVEV (reference sequence). The germline V and J ends were trimmed by 3 bases and 1 base, with 10 bases remaining between them. The CDR3 loop is CASSFRRESYEQYF. DNA for the CDR3: TGTGCCAGCAGTTTCCGCAGGGAGTCCTACGAGCAGTACTTC.

This clone was detected a few times. V usage is TRBV9 and J usage is TRBJ1-5, with D tentatively TRBD1 (5 bases). The V and J ends lost 3 bases and 4 bases respectively, with 14 bases between them. The CDR3 is made up of 15 amino acids. Germline-derived CDR1 and CDR2 are SGDLS and YYNGEE. CDR3 sequence: CASSGRDGWNQPQHF. CDR3 DNA: TGTGCCAGCAGCGGAAGGGACGGTTGGAATCAGCCCCAGCATTTT.

This clone has a single count. CDR3 amino acids: CASSSPGGGQETQYF. Written as DNA, the CDR3 is TGTGCCAGCAGCTCCCCCGGCGGGGGGCAAGAGACCCAGTACTTC. V usage is TRBV7-6 and J usage is TRBJ2-5, with 8 nucleotides matching TRBD2. Germline loops: CDR1 SGHVS, CDR2 FNYEAQ. This CDR3 has 15 residues. V trimming: 4 bases; J trimming: 2 bases; junction bases outside the gene matches: 6.

The J gene is TRBJ1-3, the V gene TRBV6-5, with D perhaps TRBD1 (6 bases). Per germline, CDR1 MNHEY and CDR2 SVGAGI. Trimming took 4 bases from V and 3 from J, leaving 13 bases between them. This CDR3 is 15 amino acids long. The CDR3 coding sequence is TGTGCCAGCAGTTCACAGGGCAGGGATGGAAACACCATATATTTT. Residues: CASSSQGRDGNTIYF.

The V gene is TRBV11-2, the J gene TRBJ2-2, with no clear D. The germline CDR1 and CDR2 sequences are SGHAT and FQNNGV. V lost 2 bases to trimming and J lost 0 bases, with 7 bases between them. This CDR3 has 15 residues. DNA for the CDR3: TGTGCCAGCAGCTTACCGATAGCGAACACCGGGGAGCTGTTTTTT. This gives the protein CASSLPIANTGELFF.

About this clone: At one end, the junction sequence differs from germline, possibly due to a read error. CDR3 sequence reads: CSARLGPVF. The CDR3 nucleotides read TGCAGTGCCAGACTCGGGCCTGTCTTC. This chain joins TRBV20-1 and TRBJ2-1; unclear D gene. CDR1 and CDR2 from the germline V gene are DFQATT and SNEGSKA (reference sequence). The length of the CDR3 is 9 residues.

CDR3: CATSDSRRTVGSPYGYTF. CDR3 DNA: TGTGCCACCAGTGATTCCCGCCGGACAGTGGGTTCCCCCTATGGCTACACCTTC. The chain recombines TRBV24-1 with TRBJ1-2; TRBD1 is a possible D gene (6 bases). There are 18 residues in the CDR3. V was cut by 2 bases and J by 4 bases, with 22 bases left in between. The germline gives CDR1 KGHDR, CDR2 SFDVKD.

V usage is TRBV2 and J usage is TRBJ2-3; tentatively, D is TRBD2 (7 bases). This CDR3 contains 13 residues. Trimming pared 4 bases from V and 9 bases from J, leaving 14 bases between. Germline V lookup: CDR1 SNHLY, CDR2 FYNNEI. CDR3 region: CASSVRGAGTQYF. The DNA for the CDR3 is TGTGCCAGCAGTGTTCGGGGGGCTGGCACGCAGTATTTT. Using reference TRBV2 and TRBJ2-3 for the parts outside the CDR3, the full variable domain is EPEVTQTPSHQVTQMGQEVILRCVPISNHLYFYWYRQILGQKVEFLVSFYNNEISEKSEIFDDQFSVERPDGSNFTLKIRSTKLEDSAMYFCASSVRGAGTQYFGPGTRLTVL.

V is TRBV30 and J is TRBJ2-2; 8 nucleotides align to TRBD2. V dropped 1 base and J dropped 6; count of bases not matched to a gene: 4. The CDR3 is 14 residues long. The germline CDR1 and CDR2 sequences are GTSNPN and SVGIG (reference sequence). The CDR3 DNA is TGTGCCTGGAGTGGAAGCGGGAGCGCCGGGGAGCTGTTTTTT. This encodes CAWSGSGSAGELFF.

The rearrangement uses TRBV7-9 and TRBJ2-7; D is undetermined. CDR3 length: 14 amino acids. CDR1 SEHNR and CDR2 FQNEAQ come from the germline V gene (reference sequence). Trimming stripped 2 bases from V and 2 bases from J, with 10 bases between. The CDR3 DNA reads as TGTGCCAGCAGCTTAAAGGGCGACACCTACGAGCAGTACTTC. It translates to CASSLKGDTYEQYF.

The chain has TRBV29-1 and TRBJ1-1; no clear D gene. The CDR3 has 13 residues. Germline loops: CDR1 SQVTM, CDR2 ANQGSEA. The germline V and J ends were trimmed by 5 bases and 5 bases, with 15 bases remaining between them. CDR3 nucleotide sequence: TGCAGCGTTTATATATCTCCAGGAACTGAAGCTTTCTTT. Translation gives CSVYISPGTEAFF.

This sequence joins TRBV25-1 and TRBJ1-2, with D possibly matching TRBD1 (6 bases). CDR3 length: 13 amino acids. CDR1 and CDR2 (germline): MGHDK, SYGVNS. The V end was cut by 4 bases, the J end by 7 bases, with 13 bases between. This CDR3 is CASSVDSSSGYTF. For the CDR3, the DNA is TGTGCCAGCAGTGTGGACAGCTCGAGTGGCTACACCTTC.